Listed below are T cell receptor beta chains from one sample, sequenced in a study of blood T cells in healthy people across ages. Via MiXCR, TCRdb re-called the 5' RACE reads, giving one row per CDR3 protein. Found here are roughly 1,500,000 distinct CDR3 sequences, approximately 38% of them singletons; the top ten hold roughly 8.2%. Material for sequencing was blood. The receptor source for this set is a woman aged 18-35 years in good health. The CDR3 runs from the conserved cysteine through the conserved F or W. A D gene is named only where the DNA matches it firmly. Not all rows give a size; the values are once, few, many and, for expanded clones, a class.

v_gene	d_gene	abundance	j_gene	CDR3aa	CDR3nt
TRBV6-5	NA	NA	TRBJ1-4	CASMVLHGLLNEKLFF	TGTGCCAGCATGGTCCTGCACGGCCTTTTGAATGAAAAACTGTTTTTT
TRBV29-1	TRBD2	NA	TRBJ2-5	CSVEGGPARRGEETQYF	TGCAGCGTTGAAGGAGGTCCCGCGCGGCGGGGGGAAGAGACCCAGTACTTC
TRBV30	TRBD2	NA	TRBJ2-5	CAWSLASGETQYF	TGTGCCTGGAGTTTGGCTAGCGGAGAGACCCAGTACTTC
TRBV7-9	TRBD2	NA	TRBJ2-4	CASSWGLAGDWEQYF	TGTGCCAGCAGCTGGGGACTAGCGGGAGATTGGGAGCAGTACTTC
TRBV28	TRBD1	NA	TRBJ1-2	CASRDRDGYTF	TGTGCCAGCAGGGACAGGGATGGCTACACCTTC
TRBV12-3/TRBV12-4	NA	NA	TRBJ1-1	CASSLGGSPNSEAFF	TGTGCCAGCAGTTTAGGGGGCTCCCCAAACTCTGAAGCTTTCTTT
TRBV11-2	NA	many	TRBJ2-6	CASSLSRVSGANVLTF	TGTGCCAGCAGCTTGTCCAGGGTCTCTGGGGCCAACGTCCTGACTTTC
TRBV18	NA	NA	TRBJ1-1	CASAANRNTEAFF	TGTGCCAGCGCGGCTAACAGGAACACTGAAGCTTTCTTT
TRBV4-1	NA	NA	TRBJ2-2	CASSQDQRIELFF	TGCGCCAGCAGCCAAGATCAGAGGATTGAGCTGTTTTTT
TRBV4-1	NA	few	TRBJ1-2	CASSGWGRGPVGYGYTF	TGCGCCAGCAGCGGGTGGGGCAGGGGCCCCGTGGGGTATGGCTACACCTTC
TRBV6-2/TRBV6-3	NA	NA	TRBJ2-5	CASTQVVAVETQYF	TGTGCCAGCACCCAAGTGGTCGCGGTGGAGACCCAGTACTTC
TRBV29-1	TRBD1	few	TRBJ1-2	CSVEVGTGGDYGYTF	TGCAGCGTTGAAGTTGGTACAGGGGGAGACTATGGCTACACCTTC
TRBV5-6	NA	NA	TRBJ2-7	CASSRLIRGSYEQYF	TGTGCCAGCAGCCGTTTAATAAGGGGCTCCTACGAGCAGTACTTC
TRBV18	NA	once	TRBJ2-7	CASSNNGGNEQYF	TGTGCCAGCTCAAACAATGGGGGTAATGAGCAGTACTTC
TRBV7-2	NA	NA	TRBJ2-5	CASSWTGGGGETQYF	TGTGCCAGCAGCTGGACGGGGGGAGGGGGGGAGACCCAGTACTTC
TRBV7-9	NA	few	TRBJ1-6	CASSYEGRSPLHF	TGTGCCAGCAGCTACGAGGGGCGCTCACCCCTCCACTTT
TRBV25-1	TRBD2	NA	TRBJ2-5	CASSELGRGGEETQYF	TGTGCCAGCAGTGAATTAGGGCGGGGGGGCGAAGAGACCCAGTACTTC
TRBV6-1	NA	NA	TRBJ2-7	CASSDRVVYEQYF	TGTGCCAGCAGTGACAGGGTGGTCTACGAGCAGTACTTC
TRBV27	NA	NA	TRBJ2-1	CASSTSSQGSYNEQFF	TGTGCCAGCAGCACATCCTCACAGGGCTCCTACAATGAGCAGTTCTTC
TRBV2	NA	few	TRBJ2-2	CASSRQRTPNTGELFF	TGTGCCAGCAGTCGTCAGAGGACTCCGAACACCGGGGAGCTGTTTTTT
TRBV28	NA	NA	TRBJ2-3	CVSSSAGGASTDTQYF	TGTGTCAGCAGCTCTGCAGGGGGGGCTAGCACAGATACGCAGTATTTT
TRBV25-1	TRBD2	few	TRBJ2-1	CASSEGRSGGAYNEQFF	TGTGCCAGCAGTGAGGGGAGGAGCGGGGGGGCCTACAATGAGCAGTTCTTC
TRBV2	NA	NA	TRBJ1-2	CASGGGGQGDGYTF	TGTGCCAGCGGTGGGGGGGGACAAGGGGATGGCTACACCTTC
TRBV29-1	NA	NA	TRBJ1-1	CSVDGGVPEAFF	TGCAGCGTTGATGGAGGGGTCCCCGAAGCTTTCTTT
TRBV12-3/TRBV12-4	NA	many	TRBJ1-1	CASSFGQGRTEAFF	TGTGCCAGCAGTTTTGGGCAGGGGAGGACTGAAGCTTTCTTT
TRBV4-1	TRBD1	few	TRBJ2-5	CASSQKDRGETQYF	TGCGCCAGCAGCCAAAAGGACAGGGGGGAGACCCAGTACTTC
TRBV7-7	NA	NA	TRBJ2-5	CASSQSLGPLQETQYF	TGTGCCAGCAGCCAGTCTTTGGGGCCCCTCCAAGAGACCCAGTACTTC
TRBV27	TRBD2	NA	TRBJ2-5	CASSFTPYGGETQYF	TGTGCCAGCAGTTTTACCCCGTACGGGGGGGAGACCCAGTACTTC
TRBV20-1	TRBD2	NA	TRBJ2-5	CSARASGGVETQYF	TGCAGTGCTAGGGCTAGCGGGGGGGTAGAGACCCAGTACTTC
TRBV5-1	TRBD2	few	TRBJ2-3	CASSLESSGRPTDTQYF	TGCGCCAGCAGCTTGGAATCTAGCGGGAGGCCCACAGATACGCAGTATTTT
TRBV10-3	NA	NA	TRBJ1-1	CAIRTNTEAFF	TGTGCCATAAGGACGAACACTGAAGCTTTCTTT
TRBV4-1	TRBD1	few	TRBJ1-1	CASSRLGTGSEAFF	TGCGCCAGCAGCCGACTAGGGACAGGGAGTGAAGCTTTCTTT
TRBV28	NA	few	TRBJ2-7	CASAKRAGLGFYEQYF	TGTGCCAGCGCAAAAAGAGCGGGTCTCGGGTTTTACGAGCAGTACTTC
TRBV10-3	TRBD2	once	TRBJ2-2	CAISESLAGVSRHTGELFF	TGTGCCATCAGTGAGTCTCTAGCGGGTGTTTCTCGTCACACCGGGGAGCTGTTTTTT
TRBV6-7	NA	NA	TRBJ2-4	CASSAVGGTGELAGMIDIQYF	TGTGCCAGCAGTGCCGTGGGGGGGACAGGGGAACTAGCGGGAATGATAGACATTCAGTACTTC
TRBV7-9	NA	few	TRBJ1-2	CASSLALMRGYTF	TGTGCCAGCAGCTTAGCGCTAATGAGGGGCTACACCTTC
TRBV10-2	TRBD2	NA	TRBJ2-1	CASNVAGGSHEQFF	TGCGCCAGCAACGTAGCGGGAGGGTCCCATGAGCAGTTCTTC
TRBV20-1	NA	NA	TRBJ2-7	CSACGRAVHEQYF	TGCAGTGCTTGTGGCAGGGCAGTTCACGAGCAGTACTTC
TRBV20-1	TRBD2	NA	TRBJ2-4	CSARGPGGGKNIQYF	TGCAGTGCTAGAGGTCCGGGGGGGGGCAAAAACATTCAGTACTTC
TRBV4-2	NA	NA	TRBJ2-3	CASSQDPDGRTDTQYF	TGTGCCAGCAGCCAAGATCCGGACGGGAGAACAGATACGCAGTATTTT
TRBV20-1	NA	few	TRBJ2-5	CSAAGSRGQETQYF	TGCAGTGCGGCAGGGAGTCGGGGCCAAGAGACCCAGTACTTC
TRBV20-1	NA	NA	TRBJ1-1	CSVGRATEAFF	TGCAGTGTTGGGCGGGCCACTGAAGCTTTCTTT
TRBV27	TRBD1	few	TRBJ1-1	CASSLGQTDTEAFF	TGTGCCAGCAGTTTGGGACAGACTGACACTGAAGCTTTCTTT
TRBV29-1	NA	few	TRBJ1-1	CSVELWVNTEAFF	TGCAGCGTTGAATTATGGGTGAACACTGAAGCTTTCTTT
TRBV5-4	NA	NA	TRBJ2-1	CASSLAVDNYNEQFF	TGTGCCAGCAGCTTGGCCGTAGATAACTACAATGAGCAGTTCTTC
TRBV12-3/TRBV12-4	TRBD2	once	TRBJ2-5	CASSGTSGRTPYQETQYF	TGTGCCAGCAGCGGGACTAGCGGGAGGACCCCATACCAAGAGACCCAGTACTTC
TRBV2	NA	NA	TRBJ1-2	CASSPQFGYTF	TGTGCCAGCAGTCCCCAGTTTGGCTACACCTTC
TRBV18	TRBD2	once	TRBJ2-1	CASFRGQRETENEQFF	TGTGCCAGCTTCCGAGGGCAGCGGGAGACTGAAAATGAGCAGTTCTTC
TRBV5-8	TRBD1	once	TRBJ1-2	CASSPGQGTIYGYTF	TGTGCCAGCAGCCCGGGACAGGGCACCATCTATGGCTACACCTTC
TRBV20-1	NA	few	TRBJ2-1	CSGEGWDEQFF	TGCAGTGGCGAGGGATGGGATGAGCAGTTCTTC
TRBV27	TRBD1	NA	TRBJ1-2	CASSLAGGLANYGYTF	TGTGCCAGCAGTTTGGCAGGGGGCTTAGCTAACTATGGCTACACCTTC
TRBV27	NA	few	TRBJ2-3	CASSFPTASTDTQYF	TGTGCCAGCAGTTTTCCCACGGCTAGCACAGATACGCAGTATTTT
TRBV7-2	TRBD2	few	TRBJ2-2	CASSLELALGELFF	TGTGCCAGCAGCTTAGAACTAGCGCTCGGGGAGCTGTTTTTT
TRBV12-3/TRBV12-4	NA	NA	TRBJ2-7	CASSPYTGTGEQYF	TGTGCCAGCAGTCCATACACCGGGACCGGAGAGCAGTACTTC
TRBV29-1	NA	NA	TRBJ2-5	CSVAQVGETQYF	TGCAGCGTTGCTCAAGTGGGGGAGACCCAGTACTTC
TRBV24-1	TRBD2	NA	TRBJ2-2	CATSDPRLAGDFWRGTGELFF	TGTGCCACCAGTGATCCAAGACTAGCGGGAGACTTTTGGCGGGGCACCGGGGAGCTGTTTTTT
TRBV27	NA	NA	TRBJ1-2	CASSFGGGGYGYTF	TGTGCCAGCAGTTTTGGGGGCGGAGGTTATGGCTACACCTTC
TRBV11-2	NA	NA	TRBJ2-7	CASSLTAPTPYEQYF	TGTGCCAGCAGCTTAACGGCTCCCACACCCTACGAGCAGTACTTC